This is a list of T cell receptor beta chains from one sample in a study of preoperative IRX-2 immunotherapy in early breast cancer. Only in-frame clones appear in the TCRdb table, and some are missing; sequencing was by immunoSEQ multiplex PCR. The sample includes around 88,000 clones, roughly 90% seen only once; the top ten take roughly 2%. This sample comprised tumor tissue, obtained after IRX-2 immunotherapy. Receptor source: a human donor with breast cancer. Each CDR3 is given with its conserved first and last residue. Each record gives: J gene, V gene, clone size, CDR3 protein. Only part of the rows carry a size: once, few, many, or a class if the clone is expanded.

TRBJ1-5 | TRBV1 | - | CASSQEGGQARSNQPQHF
TRBJ1-1 | TRBV5-1 | - | CASSLEGTGSAEAFF
TRBJ1-3 | TRBV10-1 | - | CASSEGNTIYF
TRBJ2-5 | TRBV15 | - | CATSRGSSGETQYF
TRBJ2-1 | TRBV29-1 | few | CSVPRVVSGNEQFF
TRBJ2-1 | TRBV5-1 | - | CASSFGGGNNEQFF
TRBJ1-6 | TRBV11-3 | medium-sized | CASSLGYGGGSPLHF
TRBJ2-5 | TRBV29-1 | - | CSVESIPGETQYF
TRBJ1-2 | TRBV6-8 | - | CASSSSRDGYTF
TRBJ2-3 | TRBV30 | once | CAWSVEQTDTQYF
TRBJ2-1 | TRBV6-8 | once | CASSYSGSGRGHEQFF
TRBJ2-2 | TRBV10-2 | - | CASSESRQGISAGELFF
TRBJ2-2 | TRBV28 | few | CASRQGTGGELFF
TRBJ1-1 | TRBV28 | once | CASRPRVGNTEAFF
TRBJ2-2 | TRBV29-1 | - | CSVEEEGTGELFF
TRBJ1-1 | TRBV10-1 | - | CASSADGYTEAFF
TRBJ2-7 | TRBV6-8 | - | CASYRDTSYEQYF
TRBJ2-7 | TRBV11-3 | - | CASSLGQGVPYEQYF
TRBJ2-3 | TRBV28 | - | CASSLRRDTQYF
TRBJ1-4 | TRBV5-1 | - | CASSLQSGSANEKLFF
TRBJ2-7 | TRBV4-1 | - | CASSPRGGIQTYEQYF
TRBJ1-6 | TRBV6-8 | many | CASSYRDGSPLHF
TRBJ2-7 | TRBV30 | - | CAWSWRHNTLSYEQYF
TRBJ2-3 | TRBV28 | few | CASSPSRIAGGTQYF
TRBJ1-2 | TRBV5-1 | - | CASREATGEWGYTF
TRBJ1-6 | TRBV19 | - | CASSPMDRGRFSPLHF
TRBJ2-1 | TRBV5-1 | - | CASSLGGTNYNEQFF
TRBJ1-3 | TRBV19 | once | CASGGWGDLSGNTIYF
TRBJ2-7 | TRBV30 | - | CAWRSPGAYEQYF
TRBJ2-1 | TRBV5-1 | - | CASSVGTPRGHEQFF
TRBJ1-2 | TRBV28 | once | CASSFGLQGGYTF
TRBJ1-3 | TRBV5-1 | - | CASSWTRLGNTIYF
TRBJ1-2 | TRBV28 | - | CASQSDRTLYGYTF
TRBJ2-3 | TRBV28 | - | CASSWKKGLAGGMGDTQYF
TRBJ2-2 | TRBV5-1 | - | CASSLVAGLRTGELFF
TRBJ1-4 | TRBV7-6 | - | CASSWGDSSNEKLFF
TRBJ1-4 | TRBV19 | once | CASSPGQAEKLFF
TRBJ2-5 | TRBV28 | once | CASSPTGTAETQYF
TRBJ1-2 | TRBV19 | - | CASSRNRLANYGYTF
TRBJ2-1 | TRBV19 | once | CASNLAGSRNEQFF
TRBJ2-7 | TRBV15 | - | CATSRGLAGGDEQYF
TRBJ2-7 | TRBV5-1 | - | CASSFQPPGGAYEQYF
TRBJ2-2 | TRBV5-1 | - | CASFVTSGGAGGELFF